The 9 T cell receptor beta chains below were found in one sample sequenced in a study of naive and memory T cell subsets. Both TRBC1 and TRBC2 were covered by a beta constant-region primer of two equimolar oligonucleotides. From the UMI-ligation and nested PCR reads, TCRdb called clonotypes with MiXCR, one entry per CDR3 protein. The sample carries under 150,000 distinct CDR3 sequences, about a sixth recorded once. The sample consisted of naive CD4+ T cells from blood. Receptor source: a human donor in good health.

This clonotype has more than one count but fewer than ten. This rearrangement joins TRBV11-3 to TRBJ2-1, with unresolved D. The CDR3 runs 13 residues. V was cut by 4 bases and J by 8 bases, with 12 bases left in between. Germline V gene data show CDR1 as SGHNT and CDR2 as YENEEA. The CDR3 loop is CASSSAAQYEQFF. DNA of the CDR3: TGTGCCAGCAGCTCTGCCGCACAATATGAGCAGTTCTTC.

This clonotype occurred a few times. Mismatch with germline at one junction end may stem from a read error. This rearrangement joins TRBV7-9 to TRBJ1-1; no clear D gene. The CDR3 length is 15 residues. CDR1 is SEHNR, CDR2 FQNEAQ, per germline (reference sequence). CDR3 region: CASSLVWPMNSEAFF. CDR3 nucleotide sequence: TGTGCCAGCAGCTTAGTCTGGCCCATGAACAGTGAAGCTTTCTTT.

The CDR3 coding sequence is TGTGCCAGCAGTTACGACTACAATGAGCAGTTCTTC. Protein sequence: CASSYDYNEQFF. The chain employs TRBV6-2 or TRBV6-3 and TRBJ2-1; no firm D call. The CDR3 length is 12 residues. Trimming stripped 2 bases from V and 3 bases from J, with 2 bases between. CDR1 is MNHEY and CDR2 is SVGEGT in the germline V gene.

V usage is TRBV6-2 or TRBV6-3 and J usage is TRBJ2-1; 15 bases map to TRBD2. The V and J ends lost 7 bases and 8 bases, in that order; junction bases with no gene match: 15. Germline CDR1 and CDR2: MNHEY and SVGEGT. The CDR3 spans 18 residues. CDR3 in amino acids: CASNDRGLAGGTWDEQFF. CDR3 nucleotide sequence: TGTGCCAGCAACGACAGGGGACTAGCGGGAGGTACATGGGATGAGCAGTTCTTC.

The gene calls are TRBV12-3 or TRBV12-4 and TRBJ2-1; 10 nucleotides align to TRBD2. V trimming: 7 bases; J trimming: 3 bases; junction bases outside the gene matches: 9. This CDR3 has 16 residues. Here the CDR3 reads CASTRIAGGRYNEQFF. The CDR3 DNA follows: TGTGCCAGCACTCGAATAGCGGGAGGACGCTACAATGAGCAGTTCTTC.

The chain employs TRBV11-3 and TRBJ2-1; D remains unclear. Germline CDR1 reads SGHNT; CDR2 reads YENEEA. V lost 6 bases to trimming and J lost 10 bases, with 10 bases between them. CDR3 length: 11 amino acids. The CDR3 bases are TGTGCCAGCAGTCGAGGCTACGAGCAGTTCTTC. It translates to CASSRGYEQFF.

This clonotype has more than one count but fewer than ten. J is TRBJ1-2 and V is TRBV12-3 or TRBV12-4; maybe TRBD1 (6 bases). There are 13 residues in the CDR3. Trimming took 3 bases from V and 5 from J, leaving 10 bases between them. CDR3 nucleotides: TGTGCCAGCAGTTTGGGGGGGCTTTATGGCTACACCTTC. This encodes CASSLGGLYGYTF.

This clonotype was seen a few times. This chain links TRBV6-1 with TRBJ2-7; 9 bases are a match to TRBD1. Germline CDR1 MNHNS, CDR2 SASEGT. V lost 7 bases to trimming and J lost 4 bases; unmatched junction nucleotides: 14. This CDR3 comprises 16 residues. DNA of the CDR3: TGTGCCAGCATCCGTGGAGGGGGACAGGGTCCATACGAGCAGTACTTC. Amino acids: CASIRGGGQGPYEQYF.

V is TRBV5-1 and J is TRBJ2-6; D is perhaps TRBD1 (6 bases). Germline CDR1 SGHRS, CDR2 YFSETQ. Trimming left V 4 bases short and J 2 bases short, with 19 bases between. CDR3 size: 18 residues. CDR3 protein: CASSLAGLQGAGANVLTF. Written as DNA, the CDR3 is TGCGCCAGCAGCCTCGCTGGCTTACAGGGTGCTGGGGCCAACGTCCTGACTTTC.